Following are 7 T cell receptor beta chains from one sample sequenced in a study of Tregs in tolerant kidney transplant recipients. Mixed chimerism was transient after nonmyeloablative marrow transplants from related graft donors. Some clones are missing from TCRdb's copy, which holds only in-frame ones; the method was immunoSEQ multiplex PCR. Here the sample table reports 20,000 to 30,000 clones. Sequences were derived from CD4+ T cells from blood (PBMCs), sampled 6 months after the transplant. Receptors originate from a human patient who received a combined kidney and bone marrow transplant. Some T cells may be supplied by the graft donor.

For this clone: The read gets to within 3 residues of the CDR3 end, and the germline J gene fills in the rest. The genes are TRBV11-2 and TRBJ2-7; D is undetermined. CDR3 size: 14 residues. V lost 5 bases and J lost 4, with 15 bases in between. Germline assignment: CDR1 SGHAT and CDR2 FQNNGV. CDR3: CASSPQPAVYEQYF. The part of the CDR3 DNA that was read is TGTGCCAGCAGCCCCCAGCCGGCGGTTTACGAG.

About this clone: The read ends 3 residues early relative to the CDR3; the germline J gene fills the gap. The chain is built from TRBV19 and TRBJ2-1; D is unclear. Trimming stripped 1 base from V and 0 bases from J, with 4 bases between. The CDR3 spans 14 residues. Germline values: CDR1 LNHDA, CDR2 SQIVND (reference sequence). The CDR3 protein is CASSIVGSYNEQFF. The CDR3 bases that were read are TGTGCCAGTAGTATAGTCGGCTCCTACAATGAG.

Comment on this clone: The CDR3 goes on 3 residues after the read ends, and that part is filled in from the germline J gene. The chain combines TRBV7-9 with TRBJ2-7; TRBD1 matches at 7 bases. The V segment lost 5 bases and the J segment 5 bases; nucleotides outside the gene matches: 3. The CDR3 sequence is 12 residues long. The germline CDR1 and CDR2 sequences are SEHNR and FQNEAQ (reference sequence). CDR3 in amino acids: CASSRDRDEQYF. The CDR3 DNA, read in part, is TGTGCCAGCAGCCGAGACAGGGACGAG.

About this clone: The read terminates 3 residues ahead of where the CDR3 ends, so the germline J gene completes it. This rearrangement joins TRBV7-9 to TRBJ1-6, with a weak D call TRBD1 (6 bases). Germline CDR1 SEHNR, CDR2 FQNEAQ (reference sequence). CDR3 size: 14 residues. The V and J ends lost 3 bases and 9 bases respectively, with 12 bases between them. Incomplete CDR3 DNA: TGTGCCAGCAGCTTGGATACAGGGATTTCACCC. Protein sequence: CASSLDTGISP. The CDR3 in full is CASSLDTGISPLHF. Full variable domain (outside the CDR3, taken from reference TRBV7-9 and TRBJ1-6): DTGVSQNPRHKITKRGQNVTFRCDPISEHNRLYWYRQTLGQGPEFLTYFQNEAQLEKSRLLSDRFSAERPKGSFSTLEIQRTEQGDSAMYLCASSLDTGISPLHFGNGTRLTVT.

To note about this clone: The read falls 3 residues short of the CDR3 end, and the missing part is taken from the germline J gene. This chain links TRBV10-3 with TRBJ2-5, with D possibly being TRBD2 (5 bases). The germline V and J ends were trimmed by 0 bases and 1 base, with 12 bases remaining between them. The CDR3 has 16 residues. CDR1 is ENHRY, CDR2 SYGVKD, per germline. The CDR3 region is CAISESPPGLQETQYF. Incomplete CDR3 DNA: TGTGCCATCAGTGAGTCCCCCCCAGGACTCCAAGAGACC.

As for this clone: Sequencing ends 3 residues short of the CDR3 end; the germline J gene provides the rest. The chain combines TRBV18 with TRBJ2-7, with a possible D match to TRBD2 (7 bases). The germline V gene encodes CDR1 KGHSH and CDR2 LQKENI. This CDR3 spans 15 amino acids. Trimming took off 4 bases at V and 4 bases at J, with 17 bases between the two ends. The sequenced part of the CDR3 DNA is TGTGCCAGCTCACAAATACAAGGGGGAGGGTACGAG. Translated, it gives CASSQIQGGGYE. The entire CDR3 is CASSQIQGGGYEQYF. Full variable domain (missing parts from reference TRBV18 and TRBJ2-7): NAGVMQNPRHLVRRRGQEARLRCSPMKGHSHVYWYRQLPEEGLKFMVYLQKENIIDESGMPKERFSAEFPKEGPSILRIQQVVRGDSAAYFCASSQIQGGGYEQYFGPGTRLTVT.

Remarks on this clone: With the read ending 3 residues before the CDR3 end, the germline J gene is used to fill in that end. The chain carries TRBV11-2 and TRBJ1-2, with D maybe TRBD1 (5 bases). In germline, CDR1 is SGHAT, CDR2 FQNNGV. The V end was cut by 7 bases, the J end by 4 bases, with 16 bases between. The CDR3 contains 14 residues. CDR3 loop: CASTKERGGYGYTF. The part of the CDR3 DNA that was read is TGTGCCAGCACCAAGGAAAGGGGCGGCTATGGC.